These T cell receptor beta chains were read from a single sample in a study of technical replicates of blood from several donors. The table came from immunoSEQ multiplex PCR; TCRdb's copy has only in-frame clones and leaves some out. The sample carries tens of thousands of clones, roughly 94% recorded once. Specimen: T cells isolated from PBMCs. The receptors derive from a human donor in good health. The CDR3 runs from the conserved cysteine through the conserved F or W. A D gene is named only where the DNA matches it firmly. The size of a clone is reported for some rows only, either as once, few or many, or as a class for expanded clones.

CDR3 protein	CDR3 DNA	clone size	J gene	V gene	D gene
CASSSTGQGVADTQYF	TGCGCCAGCAGCTCGACCGGACAGGGTGTGGCAGATACGCAGTATTTT	-	TRBJ2-3	TRBV5-1	TRBD1
CASSEELAPYEQYF	TGTGCCAGCAGTGAAGAACTAGCACCCTACGAGCAGTACTTC	once	TRBJ2-7	TRBV2	-
CASSQDSYGYTF	TGTGCCAGCAGCCAAGACAGCTATGGCTACACCTTC	-	TRBJ1-2	TRBV14	-
CASSPTGNYGYTF	TGTGCCAGCAGTCCAACAGGGAACTATGGCTACACCTTC	few	TRBJ1-2	TRBV6-5	-
CSPREGLAGISSYEQYF	TGCAGCCCCCGTGAGGGACTAGCGGGTATATCGTCCTACGAGCAGTACTTC	-	TRBJ2-7	TRBV29-1	TRBD2
CASSWDRSYYGYTF	TGTGCCAGCAGTTGGGACAGATCCTACTATGGCTACACCTTC	-	TRBJ1-2	TRBV28	TRBD1
CASSLFVTGELFF	TGTGCCAGCAGCTTATTCGTAACCGGGGAGCTGTTTTTT	-	TRBJ2-2	TRBV7-2	-
CASSLTGGGEQYF	TGTGCCAGCAGCTTAACGGGAGGCGGCGAGCAGTACTTC	-	TRBJ2-7	TRBV7-3	-
CASSSGSSYNEQFF	TGCGCCAGCAGTAGCGGGAGCTCCTACAATGAGCAGTTCTTC	-	TRBJ2-1	TRBV5-1	TRBD2
CASSPPGRIYGYTF	TGTGCCAGCTCACCACCTGGGAGGATTTATGGCTACACCTTC	-	TRBJ1-2	TRBV18	-
CASSSRTSGRFTTYEQYF	TGTGCCAGCAGCTCCCGGACTAGCGGGAGGTTCACCACCTACGAGCAGTACTTC	-	TRBJ2-7	TRBV11-1	TRBD2
CASSLDAGSSSYEQYF	TGTGCCAGCAGCTTAGACGCGGGATCTAGTTCCTACGAGCAGTACTTC	-	TRBJ2-7	TRBV7-2	-
CASNLAGTDTQYF	TGTGCCAGCAATCTAGCGGGAACAGATACGCAGTATTTT	-	TRBJ2-3	TRBV11-3	TRBD2
CASGPRVYPYEQYF	TGTGCCAGCGGACCCAGGGTATACCCCTACGAGCAGTACTTC	-	TRBJ2-7	TRBV9	-
CASSLVGTSGTTKQFF	TGTGCCAGCAGCTTAGTTGGGACTAGCGGGACAACCAAGCAGTTCTTC	-	TRBJ2-1	TRBV11-2	TRBD2
CASSGGNLYGYTF	TGCGCCAGCAGCGGCGGGAATCTCTATGGCTACACCTTC	-	TRBJ1-2	TRBV5-1	-
CASSLGTGEPQHF	TGTGCCAGCAGCTTAGGTACAGGGGAGCCCCAGCATTTT	-	TRBJ1-5	TRBV13	TRBD1
CASSFAGGRTEAFF	TGTGCCAGCAGTTTTGCGGGGGGGAGGACTGAAGCTTTCTTT	-	TRBJ1-1	TRBV27	-
CASSVTGSTGNTIYF	TGTGCCAGCAGCGTAACGGGGAGCACTGGAAACACCATATATTTT	once	TRBJ1-3	TRBV9	-
CASRMGQLRNTEAFF	TGCGCCAGCAGAATGGGACAGCTCCGGAACACTGAAGCTTTCTTT	-	TRBJ1-1	TRBV5-1	TRBD1
CASSPLAGGRTDTQYF	TGTGCCAGCAGCCCTCTAGCGGGAGGACGCACAGATACGCAGTATTTT	-	TRBJ2-3	TRBV7-6	TRBD2
CASSPLRQGSTEAFF	TGTGCCAGCAGTCCACTCCGACAGGGGAGCACTGAAGCTTTCTTT	-	TRBJ1-1	TRBV6-6	TRBD1
CAWSAVGSTTRIF	TGTGCCTGGAGTGCGGTGGGCTCAACAACTCGAATCTTC	once	TRBJ1-2	TRBV30	-
CASQDSVSYNEQFF	TGTGCCAGCCAGGATAGCGTCTCCTACAATGAGCAGTTCTTC	-	TRBJ2-1	TRBV2	-
CASSLWRGETQYF	TGTGCCAGCAGTTTATGGCGGGGGGAGACCCAGTACTTC	-	TRBJ2-5	TRBV27	TRBD2
CASTTPGGREYGYTF	TGTGCCAGCACCACCCCAGGGGGCAGGGAGTATGGCTACACCTTC	-	TRBJ1-2	TRBV7-8	TRBD1
CASSPGAQPQHF	TGTGCCAGCAGCCCAGGGGCCCAGCCCCAGCATTTT	-	TRBJ1-5	TRBV7-9	-
CASSPRPEQETQYF	TGCGCCAGCAGCCCGCGGCCCGAACAAGAGACCCAGTACTTC	-	TRBJ2-5	TRBV4-1	-
CASGRDRGWETQYF	TGTGCCAGCGGCCGGGACAGGGGATGGGAGACCCAGTACTTC	once	TRBJ2-5	TRBV2	TRBD1
CASSQDSRLVYSYEQYF	TGCGCCAGCAGCCAAGATTCGCGCCTAGTGTACTCCTACGAGCAGTACTTC	-	TRBJ2-7	TRBV4-1	-
CASSTGTGGLETQYF	TGTGCCAGCAGTACCGGGACAGGGGGCTTGGAGACCCAGTACTTC	-	TRBJ2-5	TRBV5-4	TRBD1
CASTGGTDTQYF	TGTGCCAGCACGGGGGGCACAGATACGCAGTATTTT	-	TRBJ2-3	TRBV27	-
CASSRSDSLYGYTF	TGCGCCAGCAGCCGATCCGACAGCCTCTATGGCTACACCTTC	-	TRBJ1-2	TRBV4-3	-
CASSIPGFTDTQYF	TGTGCCAGCAGTATTCCAGGGTTCACAGATACGCAGTATTTT	-	TRBJ2-3	TRBV27	-
CASSVTGQERHEQYF	TGTGCCAGCAGTGTAACGGGACAGGAGAGGCACGAGCAGTACTTC	-	TRBJ2-7	TRBV25-1	TRBD1
CASSSERQGKADGYTF	TGTGCCAGCAGCTCGGAGAGACAGGGGAAAGCGGATGGCTACACCTTC	-	TRBJ1-2	TRBV7-2	TRBD1
CATSRVGLTYEQYF	TGTGCCACCAGCAGAGTTGGTCTAACCTACGAGCAGTACTTC	-	TRBJ2-7	TRBV15	-
CSVVMFAGNGYTF	TGCAGCGTTGTGATGTTCGCAGGGAATGGCTACACCTTC	-	TRBJ1-2	TRBV29-1	-
CASRTGRETQYF	TGTGCCAGCAGGACAGGGAGAGAGACCCAGTACTTC	-	TRBJ2-5	TRBV6-6	TRBD1
CASSSGNYGYTF	TGTGCCAGCAGCTCAGGAAACTATGGCTACACCTTC	-	TRBJ1-2	TRBV5-8	-
CASSQATGKELFF	TGTGCCAGCTCACAGGCGACAGGGAAGGAGCTGTTTTTT	-	TRBJ2-2	TRBV18	TRBD1
CASSSVLAGSSEQYF	TGTGCCAGCAGTTCCGTACTAGCGGGTTCCTCGGAGCAGTACTTC	-	TRBJ2-7	TRBV6-5	TRBD2
CASSYSTGAMNTEAFF	TGTGCCAGCAGTTACTCGACAGGGGCGATGAACACTGAAGCTTTCTTT	-	TRBJ1-1	TRBV6-5	TRBD1
CASSPYPPTSGRTYEQYF	TGCGCCAGCAGCCCCTACCCTCCGACTAGCGGGAGAACCTACGAGCAGTACTTC	-	TRBJ2-7	TRBV4-3	TRBD2